The 19 T cell receptor beta chains listed next were all sequenced from one sample in a study of T-cell reconstitution after alpha-beta-depleted transplantation in children. Molecular barcoding with unique molecular identifiers was used for the TCRbeta library. TCRdb redid the calling of the PCR reads with MiXCR, one entry per CDR3 protein. Here the sample spans a few hundred thousand distinct CDR3 sequences, over 9.5% being singletons. The sample here was PBMCs from the stem cell graft donor, taken from the stem cell graft. The receptors originated from a human donor who donated a stem cell graft to a child with SCID.

There are many counts of this clonotype. The genes are TRBV20-1 and TRBJ2-1; 8 nucleotides align to TRBD2. The CDR3 loop spans 13 amino acids. Unmatched junction bases numbered 8, after V lost 5 bases and J lost 8 bases. Germline CDR1 and CDR2: DFQATT and SNEGSKA (reference sequence). The CDR3 DNA follows: TGCAGTGCTGGCGGGGGGCGGTGGGATGAGCAGTTCTTC. It yields the protein CSAGGGRWDEQFF.

The table lists this clonotype with many counts. The rearrangement uses TRBV7-9 and TRBJ1-5, with D maybe TRBD1 (6 bases). The CDR3 spans 15 residues. Germline V CDR1 and CDR2: SEHNR, FQNEAQ (reference sequence). V was shortened by 4 bases and J by 8 bases, with 18 bases between the two germline ends. The CDR3 is CASSSSTGKEEPQHF. The CDR3 DNA sequence: TGTGCCAGCAGCTCCTCAACAGGGAAGGAAGAGCCCCAGCATTTT.

V usage is TRBV28 and J usage is TRBJ1-5; 7 bases are shared with TRBD1. From germline, CDR1 is MDHEN and CDR2 SYDVKM. The CDR3 runs 15 residues. V shed 2 bases, J shed 5 bases, and the junction held 6 bases outside the gene matches. The CDR3 loop is CASSLAQGVYQPQHF. DNA for the CDR3: TGTGCCAGCAGTTTAGCCCAGGGGGTGTATCAGCCCCAGCATTTT.

The V call is TRBV5-1, the J call TRBJ1-1; D is undetermined. CDR3 length: 14 amino acids. V shed 4 bases and J shed 0 bases, with 10 bases lying between them. Germline V gene data show CDR1 as SGHRS and CDR2 as YFSETQ. The CDR3 loop is CASSRVELNTEAFF. The CDR3, as DNA: TGCGCCAGCAGCCGGGTAGAACTGAACACTGAAGCTTTCTTT.

This clonotype was observed at least ten times. This sequence joins TRBV20-1 and TRBJ1-4; D call uncertain. The germline V gene encodes CDR1 DFQATT and CDR2 SNEGSKA (reference sequence). Trimming left V 0 bases short and J 8 bases short, with 7 bases between. This CDR3 is 12 amino acids long. CDR3 region: CSARDRGEKLFF. CDR3 nucleotides: TGCAGTGCTAGAGATCGAGGGGAAAAACTGTTTTTT.

This clonotype was counted between two and nine times. The chain employs TRBV20-1 and TRBJ2-3; TRBD1 aligns across 7 bases. V lost 4 bases to trimming and J lost 0 bases; unmatched junction nucleotides: 13. The CDR3 has 17 amino acids. Germline V lookup: CDR1 DFQATT, CDR2 SNEGSKA (reference sequence). DNA for the CDR3: TGCAGTGCTATGGGATTGCAGGGGGAACATAGCACAGATACGCAGTATTTT. Its protein product is CSAMGLQGEHSTDTQYF.

This clonotype came up many times. V and J are TRBV25-1 and TRBJ1-1, with unresolved D. Trimming removed 1 base at V and 8 bases at J, with 8 bases between. Germline V gene data show CDR1 as MGHDK and CDR2 as SYGVNS. The length of the CDR3 is 12 residues. CDR3: CASSEFGREAFF. The CDR3 coding sequence is TGTGCCAGCAGTGAATTCGGGAGAGAAGCTTTCTTT.

In this sample, this clonotype turned up many times. The chain couples TRBV5-1 to TRBJ1-1; TRBD1 might be the D (6 bases). The germline V gene has CDR1 SGHRS and CDR2 YFSETQ. This CDR3 region has 15 residues. Between the trimmed V and J ends, which lost 3 bases and 0 bases, there was a span of 12 bases. The CDR3 coding sequence is TGCGCCAGCAGCTCCAACACAGGGTTGAACACTGAAGCTTTCTTT. Protein sequence: CASSSNTGLNTEAFF.

On this clonotype itself: A much larger clone is a single base away; this may be a read error. V and J are TRBV20-1 and TRBJ2-1; 10 bases fit TRBD1. This CDR3 is 15 amino acids long. Germline CDR1 and CDR2: DFQATT and SNEGSKA (reference sequence). The CDR3 DNA reads as TGCTGTGCTAGCCCCGGGACAGGGGTCTACAATGAGCAGTTCTTC. It codes for CCASPGTGVYNEQFF.

This clonotype was observed at least ten times. J is TRBJ1-5 and V is TRBV12-3 or TRBV12-4; possible D gene TRBD1, 6 bases. V was cut by 5 bases and J by 4 bases, with 12 bases left in between. The CDR3 is 14 residues long. The CDR3 DNA is TGTGCCAGCAGTCCGACAGGACTAAATCAGCCCCAGCATTTT. Its translation is CASSPTGLNQPQHF.

At least ten counts were recorded for this clonotype. CDR3 sequence: CASSLPARQETQYF. The CDR3 nucleotides read TGTGCCAGCAGTTTACCGGCCAGACAAGAGACCCAGTACTTC. This chain uses TRBV12-3 or TRBV12-4 with TRBJ2-5; D gene ambiguous. This CDR3 contains 14 residues. V was trimmed by 2 bases and J by 2 bases, leaving 9 bases between them.

CDR3 in DNA: TGCAGTGCTGGCTTAGCGGGGGGGCAGGAGACCCAGTACTTC. Amino acid sequence: CSAGLAGGQETQYF. The chain uses TRBV20-1 and TRBJ2-5, with TRBD2 matching 11 bases. V lost 5 bases, J lost 5 bases, and 7 bases stayed unmatched. The CDR3 sequence is 14 residues long. Looked up from germline, CDR1 is DFQATT and CDR2 is SNEGSKA (reference sequence).

In this sample, this clonotype turned up many times. This chain joins TRBV7-2 and TRBJ1-2; D is uncertain. The germline V gene encodes CDR1 SGHTA and CDR2 FQGNSA. V was clipped by 1 base and J by 7 bases, with 7 bases between them. The CDR3 length is 12 residues. CDR3 DNA sequence: TGTGCCAGCAGCTTAGGGTACGCTGGCTACACCTTC. As protein: CASSLGYAGYTF. Full variable domain (missing parts from reference TRBV7-2 and TRBJ1-2): GAGVSQSPSNKVTEKGKDVELRCDPISGHTALYWYRQSLGQGLEFLIYFQGNSAPDKSGLPSDRFSAERTGGSVSTLTIQRTQQEDSAVYLCASSLGYAGYTFGSGTRLTVV.

This clonotype has a count of ten or more. The V call is TRBV20-1, the J call TRBJ2-1; D is perhaps TRBD1 (5 bases). The CDR3 is 14 residues long. Germline values: CDR1 DFQATT, CDR2 SNEGSKA (reference sequence). Deletions cut 6 bases from V and 0 bases from J, with 12 bases between. As DNA, the CDR3 is TGCAGTGCCTGGACAATTAGCTCCTACAATGAGCAGTTCTTC. Translated: CSAWTISSYNEQFF.

This clonotype was seen at least ten times. The chain joins TRBV20-1 to TRBJ1-5; 8 nucleotides line up with TRBD1. Germline assignment: CDR1 DFQATT and CDR2 SNEGSKA (reference sequence). J gave up 5 bases and V 0 bases, and 6 bases lay outside the gene matches. The CDR3 loop spans 15 amino acids. In nucleotides, the CDR3 is TGCAGTGCTAGAGATCCTTACAGGGGGGATCAGCCCCAGCATTTT. It is translated as CSARDPYRGDQPQHF.

This clonotype has at least ten counts. This rearrangement joins TRBV20-1 to TRBJ2-1; D possibly corresponds to TRBD1 (6 bases). The V gene lost 3 bases and the J gene lost 3 bases, with 18 bases spanning the gap. Germline V gives CDR1 DFQATT, CDR2 SNEGSKA (reference sequence). The CDR3 is 16 residues long. The CDR3 here is CSASMVGGTRYNEQFF. CDR3 in DNA: TGCAGTGCTAGCATGGTGGGTGGGACACGCTACAATGAGCAGTTCTTC.

This clonotype was seen ten or more times. This sequence joins TRBV12-3 or TRBV12-4 and TRBJ1-4; TRBD1 agrees at 8 bases. The CDR3 runs 14 residues. Trimming at V came to 5 bases and at J to 7 bases, leaving 6 bases not matched to a gene. CDR3 bases: TGTGCCAGCAGTATAGGACAGGGTGGTGAAAAACTGTTTTTT. It codes for CASSIGQGGEKLFF.

There are a few counts of this clonotype. V is TRBV4-3 and J is TRBJ2-1; tentatively, D is TRBD2 (7 bases). Between the trimmed V and J ends, which lost 1 base and 3 bases, there was a span of 10 bases. Germline V gives CDR1 LGHNA, CDR2 YSLEER. The CDR3 is 15 residues long. Written as DNA, the CDR3 is TGCGCCAGCAGCCAAGGGGGGGGGCTCTACAATGAGCAGTTCTTC. This codes for CASSQGGGLYNEQFF.

This clonotype has a count of ten or more. The chain carries TRBV20-1 and TRBJ2-5; D may be TRBD1 (6 bases). The CDR3 loop spans 12 amino acids. Trimming removed 6 bases at V and 5 bases at J, with 13 bases between. Germline CDR1 DFQATT, CDR2 SNEGSKA (reference sequence). The CDR3, as DNA: TGCAGTGCGGGGGCTGGTTGGGAGACCCAGTACTTC. Translating it yields CSAGAGWETQYF.